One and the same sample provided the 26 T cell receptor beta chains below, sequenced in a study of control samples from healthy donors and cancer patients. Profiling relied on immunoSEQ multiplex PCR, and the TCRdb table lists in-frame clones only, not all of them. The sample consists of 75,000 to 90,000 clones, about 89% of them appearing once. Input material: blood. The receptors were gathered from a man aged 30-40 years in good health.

CDR3 coding DNA: TGTGCCAGCAGTGTAGGCAGGGGCGACAACTATGGCTACACCTTC. This encodes CASSVGRGDNYGYTF. V is TRBV25-1 and J is TRBJ1-2; perhaps TRBD1 as D (6 bases). Between the trimmed V and J ends, which lost 4 bases and 2 bases, there was a span of 14 bases. Germline CDR1 reads MGHDK; CDR2 reads SYGVNS. The CDR3 consists of 15 residues.

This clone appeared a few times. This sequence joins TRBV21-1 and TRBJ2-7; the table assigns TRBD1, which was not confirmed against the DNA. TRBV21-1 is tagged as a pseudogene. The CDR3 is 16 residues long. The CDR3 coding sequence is TGTGCCAGCAGTACACCGGGACATTTGTTTAGATACGAGCAGTACGTC. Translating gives CASSTPGHLFRYEQYV.

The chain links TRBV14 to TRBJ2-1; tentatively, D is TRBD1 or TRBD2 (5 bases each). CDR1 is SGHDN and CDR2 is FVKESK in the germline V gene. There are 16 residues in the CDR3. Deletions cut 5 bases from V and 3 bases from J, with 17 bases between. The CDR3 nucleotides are TGTGCCAGCAGCTACCGGGGACCGTTGTACTACAATGAGCAGTTCTTC. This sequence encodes CASSYRGPLYYNEQFF.

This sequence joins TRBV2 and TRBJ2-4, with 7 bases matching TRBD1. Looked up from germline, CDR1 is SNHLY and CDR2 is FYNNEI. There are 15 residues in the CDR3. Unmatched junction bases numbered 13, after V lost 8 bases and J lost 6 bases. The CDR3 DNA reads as TGTGCCAGCGCTATACTGACAGGGATGGGAAACATTCAGTACTTC. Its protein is CASAILTGMGNIQYF. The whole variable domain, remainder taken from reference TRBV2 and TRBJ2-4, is EPEVTQTPSHQVTQMGQEVILRCVPISNHLYFYWYRQILGQKVEFLVSFYNNEISEKSEIFDDQFSVERPDGSNFTLKIRSTKLEDSAMYFCASAILTGMGNIQYFGAGTRLSVL.

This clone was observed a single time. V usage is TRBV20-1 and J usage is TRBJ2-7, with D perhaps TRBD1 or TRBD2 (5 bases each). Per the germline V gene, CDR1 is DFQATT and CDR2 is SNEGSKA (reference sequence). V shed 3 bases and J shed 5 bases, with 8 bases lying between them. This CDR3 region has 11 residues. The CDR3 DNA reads TGCAGTGCTAGGTGGGGGAACGAGCAGTACGTC. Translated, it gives CSARWGNEQYV.

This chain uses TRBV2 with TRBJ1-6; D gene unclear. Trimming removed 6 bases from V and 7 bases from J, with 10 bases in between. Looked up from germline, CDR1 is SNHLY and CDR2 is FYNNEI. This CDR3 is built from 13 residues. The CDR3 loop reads CASRSGLNSPLHF. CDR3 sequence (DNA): TGTGCCAGCAGATCCGGGCTAAATTCACCCCTCCACTTT.

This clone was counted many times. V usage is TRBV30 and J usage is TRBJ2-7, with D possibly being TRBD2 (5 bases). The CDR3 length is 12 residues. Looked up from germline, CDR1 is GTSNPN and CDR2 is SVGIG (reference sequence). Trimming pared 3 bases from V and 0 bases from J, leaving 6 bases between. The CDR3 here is CAWSGLSYEQYF. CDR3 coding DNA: TGTGCCTGGAGCGGACTCTCCTACGAGCAGTACTTC.

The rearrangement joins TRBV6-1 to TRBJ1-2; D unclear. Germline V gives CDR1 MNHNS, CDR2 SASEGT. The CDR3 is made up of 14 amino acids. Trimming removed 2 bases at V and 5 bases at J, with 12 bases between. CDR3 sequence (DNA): TGTGCCAGCAGTGAAATGGGGTCCCTATATGGCTACACCTTC. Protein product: CASSEMGSLYGYTF.

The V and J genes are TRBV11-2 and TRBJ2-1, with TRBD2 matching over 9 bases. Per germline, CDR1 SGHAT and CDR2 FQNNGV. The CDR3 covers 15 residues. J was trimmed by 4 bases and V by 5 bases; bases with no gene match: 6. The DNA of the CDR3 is TGTGCCAGCAGCCTTCTAGCGGGGATTTACAATGAGCAGTTCTTC. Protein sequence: CASSLLAGIYNEQFF.

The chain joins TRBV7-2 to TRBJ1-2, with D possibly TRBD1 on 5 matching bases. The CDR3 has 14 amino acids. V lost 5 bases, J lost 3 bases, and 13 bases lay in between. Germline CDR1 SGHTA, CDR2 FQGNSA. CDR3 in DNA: TGTGCCAGCAGCCCCCCCGGGGGTGACTATGGCTACACCTTC. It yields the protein CASSPPGGDYGYTF.

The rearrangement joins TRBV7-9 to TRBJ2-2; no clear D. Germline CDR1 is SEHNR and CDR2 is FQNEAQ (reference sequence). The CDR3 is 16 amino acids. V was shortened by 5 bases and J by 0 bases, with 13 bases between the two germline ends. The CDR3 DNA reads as TGTGCCAGCAGCCCCCGAGCAGTGACGAACACCGGGGAGCTGTTTTTT. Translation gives CASSPRAVTNTGELFF. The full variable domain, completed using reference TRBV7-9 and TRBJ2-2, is DTGVSQNPRHKITKRGQNVTFRCDPISEHNRLYWYRQTLGQGPEFLTYFQNEAQLEKSRLLSDRFSAERPKGSFSTLEIQRTEQGDSAMYLCASSPRAVTNTGELFFGEGSRLTVL.

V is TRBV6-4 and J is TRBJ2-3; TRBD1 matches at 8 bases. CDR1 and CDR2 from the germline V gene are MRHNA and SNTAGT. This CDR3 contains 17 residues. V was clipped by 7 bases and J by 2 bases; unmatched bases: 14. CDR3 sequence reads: CASNSTGTGFYTDTQYF. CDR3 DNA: TGTGCCAGCAACTCGACCGGGACAGGTTTTTACACAGATACGCAGTATTTT.

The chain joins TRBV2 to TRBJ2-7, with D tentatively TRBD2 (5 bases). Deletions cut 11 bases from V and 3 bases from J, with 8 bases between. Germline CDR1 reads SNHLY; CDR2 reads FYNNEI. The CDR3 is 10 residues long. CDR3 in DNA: TGTGCCTGCGGACTCTACGAGCAGTACTTC. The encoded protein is CACGLYEQYF.

The CDR3 reads CASSAGTGNTEAFF. Written as DNA, the CDR3 is TGTGCCAGTAGCGCCGGGACAGGGAACACTGAAGCTTTCTTT. The V gene is TRBV19, the J gene TRBJ1-1, with TRBD1 matching over 8 bases. V lost 6 bases, J lost 1 base, and 4 bases stayed unmatched. This CDR3 spans 14 amino acids. Germline V gives CDR1 LNHDA, CDR2 SQIVND (reference sequence).

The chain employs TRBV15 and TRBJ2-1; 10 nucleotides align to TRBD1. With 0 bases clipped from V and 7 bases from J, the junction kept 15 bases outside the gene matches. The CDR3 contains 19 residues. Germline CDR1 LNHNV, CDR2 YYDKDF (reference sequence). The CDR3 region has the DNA TGTGCCACCAGCAGAGAGGGACAGGGGAACGTTTTAGGGAGGAATGAGCAGTTCTTC. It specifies CATSREGQGNVLGRNEQFF.

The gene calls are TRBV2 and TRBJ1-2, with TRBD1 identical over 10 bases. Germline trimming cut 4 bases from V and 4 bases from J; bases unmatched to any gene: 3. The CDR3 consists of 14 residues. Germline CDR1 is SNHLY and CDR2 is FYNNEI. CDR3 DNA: TGTGCCAGCAGTGGGACAGGGGGAGGCTATGGCTACACCTTC. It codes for CASSGTGGGYGYTF.

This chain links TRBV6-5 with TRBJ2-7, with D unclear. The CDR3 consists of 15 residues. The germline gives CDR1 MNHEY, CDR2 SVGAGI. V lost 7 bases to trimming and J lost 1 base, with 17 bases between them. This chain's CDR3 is CASKVGSNPSYEQYV. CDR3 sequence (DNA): TGTGCCAGCAAGGTGGGGTCCAATCCATCCTACGAGCAGTACGTC.

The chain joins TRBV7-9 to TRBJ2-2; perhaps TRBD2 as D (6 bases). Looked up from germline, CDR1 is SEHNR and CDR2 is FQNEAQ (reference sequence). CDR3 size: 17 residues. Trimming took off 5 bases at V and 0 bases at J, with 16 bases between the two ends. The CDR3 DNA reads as TGTGCCAGCAGCCCCCCCGGGACTCTTACGAACACCGGGGAGCTGTTTTTT. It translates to CASSPPGTLTNTGELFF.

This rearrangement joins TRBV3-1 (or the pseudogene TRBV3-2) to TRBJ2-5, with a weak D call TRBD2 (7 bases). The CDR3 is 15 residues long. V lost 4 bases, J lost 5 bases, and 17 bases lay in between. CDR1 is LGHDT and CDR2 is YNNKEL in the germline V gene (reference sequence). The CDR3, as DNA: TGTGCCAGCAGCCTCACGGGGGGCCTCCGGGAGACCCAGTACTTC. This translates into CASSLTGGLRETQYF.

Here the CDR3 DNA reads TGTGCCAGCTCACCACCGCAAGGGGGCTCTAACTATGGCTACACCTTC. It is translated as CASSPPQGGSNYGYTF. J is TRBJ1-2 and V is TRBV18, with 7 bases lining up with TRBD1. V trimming: 0 bases; J trimming: 0 bases; junction bases outside the gene matches: 4. The germline gives CDR1 KGHSH, CDR2 LQKENI. The CDR3 loop spans 16 amino acids.

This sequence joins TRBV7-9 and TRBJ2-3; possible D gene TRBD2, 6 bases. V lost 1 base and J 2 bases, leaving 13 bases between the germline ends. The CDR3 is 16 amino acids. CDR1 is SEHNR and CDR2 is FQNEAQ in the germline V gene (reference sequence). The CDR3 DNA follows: TGTGCCAGCAGCTTAGTGGTAGCGGCTTACACAGATACGCAGTATTTT. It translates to CASSLVVAAYTDTQYF.

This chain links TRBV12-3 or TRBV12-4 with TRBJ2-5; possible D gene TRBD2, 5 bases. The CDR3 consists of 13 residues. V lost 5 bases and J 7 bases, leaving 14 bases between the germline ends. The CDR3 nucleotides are TGTGCCAGCAGTCCCTCTAGCTTAACGACCCAGTACTTC. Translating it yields CASSPSSLTTQYF.

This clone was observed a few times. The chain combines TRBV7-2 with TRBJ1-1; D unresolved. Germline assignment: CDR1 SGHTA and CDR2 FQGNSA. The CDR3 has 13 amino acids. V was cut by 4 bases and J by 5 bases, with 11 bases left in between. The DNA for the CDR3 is TGTGCCAGCAGCTCGATGGGGATAACTGAAGCTTTCTTT. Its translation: CASSSMGITEAFF.

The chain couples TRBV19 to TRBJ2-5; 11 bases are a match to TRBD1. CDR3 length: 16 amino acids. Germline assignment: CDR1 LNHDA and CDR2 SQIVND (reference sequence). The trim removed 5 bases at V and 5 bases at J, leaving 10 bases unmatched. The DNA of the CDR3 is TGTGCCAGTAGTCCCGGGGGACAGGGGGGATTCGAGACCCAGTACTTC. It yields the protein CASSPGGQGGFETQYF.

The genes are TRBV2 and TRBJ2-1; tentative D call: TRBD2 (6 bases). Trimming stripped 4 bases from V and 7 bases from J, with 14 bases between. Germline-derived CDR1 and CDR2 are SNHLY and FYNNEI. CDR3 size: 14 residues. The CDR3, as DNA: TGTGCCAGCAGTGTGTCCTCTAGCGTTAATGAGCAGTTCTTC. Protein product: CASSVSSSVNEQFF.

The CDR3 sequence is CASNSGGADTQYF. CDR3 coding DNA: TGTGCCAGCAATAGCGGGGGGGCAGATACGCAGTATTTT. The chain joins TRBV2 to TRBJ2-3, with 11 bases that match TRBD2. Germline CDR1 is SNHLY and CDR2 is FYNNEI. The CDR3 loop spans 13 amino acids. The junction had 1 base not matched to a gene; V was cut back by 7 bases and J by 4 bases. The full variable domain, with the rest looked up from reference TRBV2 and TRBJ2-3, is EPEVTQTPSHQVTQMGQEVILRCVPISNHLYFYWYRQILGQKVEFLVSFYNNEISEKSEIFDDQFSVERPDGSNFTLKIRSTKLEDSAMYFCASNSGGADTQYFGPGTRLTVL.